A selection of T cell receptor beta chains follows, all from one sample in a study of cytomegalovirus exposure and HLA in healthy donors. The method was immunoSEQ multiplex PCR; TCRdb's version includes in-frame clones alone and lacks a portion of them. The sample shows over 110,000 clones, 75% to 90% of them seen only once. The sequenced sample consisted of PBMCs. Source of these receptors: a man aged 35 to 55 in good health and CMV-seronegative. Both conserved end residues are part of each CDR3. D genes are given only for firm matches. Clone size appears in some rows only: once, few, many, or a class for an expanded clone.

j_call: TRBJ2-7; d_call: TRBD1; v_call: TRBV28; clone_size: NA; cdr3_nt: TGTGCCAGCAGTACACAGGGGCCCACCTACGAGCAGTACTTC; cdr3_aa: CASSTQGPTYEQYF
j_call: TRBJ1-5; d_call: TRBD1; v_call: TRBV7-9; clone_size: NA; cdr3_nt: TGTGCCAGCAGCTCAGGGGACAGGGGGCTCAATCAGCCCCAGCATTTT; cdr3_aa: CASSSGDRGLNQPQHF
j_call: TRBJ1-4; d_call: NA; v_call: TRBV7-9; clone_size: few; cdr3_nt: TGTGCCAGCAGCTTAGGTTCAGGACAGACTCATGAAAAACTGTTTTTT; cdr3_aa: CASSLGSGQTHEKLFF
j_call: TRBJ2-7; d_call: NA; v_call: TRBV2; clone_size: NA; cdr3_nt: TGTGCCAGCAAGGACACCCCCTACGAGCAGTACTTC; cdr3_aa: CASKDTPYEQYF
j_call: TRBJ2-7; d_call: NA; v_call: TRBV18; clone_size: few; cdr3_nt: TGTGCCAGCTCACCTGACGACAGCCGGAGCTCCTACGAGCAGTACTTC; cdr3_aa: CASSPDDSRSSYEQYF
j_call: TRBJ1-3; d_call: NA; v_call: TRBV11-2; clone_size: NA; cdr3_nt: TGTGCCAGCAGCTTAGGACCCACAGGGCTCGGAAACACCATATATTTT; cdr3_aa: CASSLGPTGLGNTIYF
j_call: TRBJ2-5; d_call: NA; v_call: TRBV5-1; clone_size: NA; cdr3_nt: TGCGCCAGCAGCTTGGATGGACTGGATCAAGAGACCCAGTACTTC; cdr3_aa: CASSLDGLDQETQYF
j_call: TRBJ1-1; d_call: NA; v_call: TRBV4-1; clone_size: many; cdr3_nt: TGCGCCAGCAGCCAGGGCAGGGTAGGGAAACGGACTGAAGCTTTCTTT; cdr3_aa: CASSQGRVGKRTEAFF
j_call: TRBJ1-2; d_call: NA; v_call: TRBV6-6; clone_size: NA; cdr3_nt: TGTGCCAGCAGTTATCCGCAACAGGCACCCTATGGCTACACCTTC; cdr3_aa: CASSYPQQAPYGYTF
j_call: TRBJ1-5; d_call: NA; v_call: TRBV5-8; clone_size: few; cdr3_nt: TGTGCCAGCGGCCTACGGAGGCATCAGCCCCAGCATTTT; cdr3_aa: CASGLRRHQPQHF
j_call: TRBJ1-1; d_call: NA; v_call: TRBV19; clone_size: few; cdr3_nt: TGTGCCAGTAGTAAGGGGATAAACACTGAAGCTTTCTTT; cdr3_aa: CASSKGINTEAFF
j_call: TRBJ2-7; d_call: NA; v_call: TRBV5-4; clone_size: NA; cdr3_nt: TGTGCCAGCAGCCCATCGTCCGGGGTATTAGGCGAGCAGTACTTC; cdr3_aa: CASSPSSGVLGEQYF
j_call: TRBJ1-2; d_call: NA; v_call: TRBV28; clone_size: NA; cdr3_nt: TGTGCCAGCAGTTCCCAGAGCAGGTCGGGCTACACCTTC; cdr3_aa: CASSSQSRSGYTF